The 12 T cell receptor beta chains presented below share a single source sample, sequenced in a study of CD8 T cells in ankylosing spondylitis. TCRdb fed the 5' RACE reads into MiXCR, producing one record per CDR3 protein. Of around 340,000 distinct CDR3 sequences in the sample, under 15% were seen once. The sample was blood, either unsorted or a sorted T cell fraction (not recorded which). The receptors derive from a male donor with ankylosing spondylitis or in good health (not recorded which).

CDR3 DNA: TGTGCCAGCAGTGAAACGGGCCCTCAATATGGCTACACCTTC. Translating it yields CASSETGPQYGYTF. This rearrangement joins TRBV2 to TRBJ1-2; no reliable D call. Germline values: CDR1 SNHLY, CDR2 FYNNEI. The germline V and J ends were trimmed by 2 bases and 5 bases, with 12 bases remaining between them. CDR3 length: 14 amino acids.

The CDR3, as DNA: TGCAGTGCTAGAGGACTAGCCTCCTACGAGCAGTACTTC. Translating gives CSARGLASYEQYF. The rearrangement uses TRBV20-1 and TRBJ2-7; 7 nucleotides match TRBD2. V dropped 1 base and J dropped 0; count of bases not matched to a gene: 0. This CDR3 is built from 13 residues. The germline CDR1 and CDR2 sequences are DFQATT and SNEGSKA (reference sequence).

Written as DNA, the CDR3 is TGTGCCAGCTCCATCCGGGATAGCGGGGACACAGATACGCAGTATTTT. Amino acids: CASSIRDSGDTDTQYF. V usage is TRBV18 and J usage is TRBJ2-3, with 8 bases fitting TRBD2. CDR1 KGHSH and CDR2 LQKENI come from the germline V gene. J lost 2 bases, V lost 6 bases, and 10 bases had no gene match. CDR3 length: 16 residues.

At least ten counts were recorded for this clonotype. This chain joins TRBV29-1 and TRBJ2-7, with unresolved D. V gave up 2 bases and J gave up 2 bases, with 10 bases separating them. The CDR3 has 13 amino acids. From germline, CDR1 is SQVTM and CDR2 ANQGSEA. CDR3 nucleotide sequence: TGCAGCGTTGAATTAGACGGAACCTACGAGCAGTACTTC. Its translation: CSVELDGTYEQYF.

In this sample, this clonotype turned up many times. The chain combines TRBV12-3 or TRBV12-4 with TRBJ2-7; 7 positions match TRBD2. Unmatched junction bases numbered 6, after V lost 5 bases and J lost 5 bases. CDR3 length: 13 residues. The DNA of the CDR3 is TGTGCCAGCAGTATCGGGGGGTTAAACGAGCAGTACTTC. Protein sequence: CASSIGGLNEQYF.

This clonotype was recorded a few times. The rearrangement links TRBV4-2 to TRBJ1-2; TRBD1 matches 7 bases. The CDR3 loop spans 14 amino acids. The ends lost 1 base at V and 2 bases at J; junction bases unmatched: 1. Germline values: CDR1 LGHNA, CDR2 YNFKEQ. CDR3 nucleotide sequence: TGTGCCAGCAGCCAAGGGGACAGCAACTATGGCTACACCTTC. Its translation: CASSQGDSNYGYTF.

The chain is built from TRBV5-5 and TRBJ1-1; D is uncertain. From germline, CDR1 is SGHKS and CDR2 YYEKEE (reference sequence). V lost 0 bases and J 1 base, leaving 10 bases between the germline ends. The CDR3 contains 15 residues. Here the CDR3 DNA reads TGTGCCAGCAGCTTGGAGGTCAGAGCGAACACTGAAGCTTTCTTT. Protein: CASSLEVRANTEAFF.

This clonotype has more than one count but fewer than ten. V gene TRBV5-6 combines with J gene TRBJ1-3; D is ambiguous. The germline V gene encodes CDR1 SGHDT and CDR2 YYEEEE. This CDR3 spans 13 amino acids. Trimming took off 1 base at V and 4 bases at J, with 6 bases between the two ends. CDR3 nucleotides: TGTGCCAGCAGCTTGCTCAGGGGAAACACCATATATTTT. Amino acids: CASSLLRGNTIYF.

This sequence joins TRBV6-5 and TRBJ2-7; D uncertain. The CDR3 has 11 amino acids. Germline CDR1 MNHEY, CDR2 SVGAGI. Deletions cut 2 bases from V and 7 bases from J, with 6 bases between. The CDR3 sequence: CASSYLREQYF. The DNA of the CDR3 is TGTGCCAGCAGTTACCTAAGGGAGCAGTACTTC.

The CDR3 here is CAWSLDRGSEQFF. The CDR3 region has the DNA TGTGCCTGGAGTTTAGACAGGGGGTCTGAGCAGTTCTTC. V gene TRBV30 combines with J gene TRBJ2-1; 9 bases fit TRBD1. V lost 2 bases, J lost 9 bases, and 5 bases stayed unmatched. There are 13 residues in the CDR3. The germline V gene has CDR1 GTSNPN and CDR2 SVGIG (reference sequence).

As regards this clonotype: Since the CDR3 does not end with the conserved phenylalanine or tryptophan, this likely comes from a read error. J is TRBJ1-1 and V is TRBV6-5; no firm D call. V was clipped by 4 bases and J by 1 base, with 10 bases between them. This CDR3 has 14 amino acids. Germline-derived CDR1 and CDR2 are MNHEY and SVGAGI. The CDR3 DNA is TGTGCCAGCAGTTCGTCTTCGTCGAACACTGAAGCTTTCATT. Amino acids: CASSSSSSNTEAFI.

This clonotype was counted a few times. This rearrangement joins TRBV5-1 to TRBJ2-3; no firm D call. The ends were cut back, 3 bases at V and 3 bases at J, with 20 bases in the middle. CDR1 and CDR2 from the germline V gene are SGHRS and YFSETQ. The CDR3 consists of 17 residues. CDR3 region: CASSSGPRLTLTDTQYF. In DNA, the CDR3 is TGCGCCAGCAGCTCGGGCCCCCGGTTAACCCTGACAGATACGCAGTATTTT.